These 14 T cell receptor beta chains were sequenced from one sample in a study of vaccination and CD4 T cells after COVID-19. At the Johns Hopkins FTIC core, DNA taken from cultured CD4+ T cells was sequenced by way of the Oncomine TCR Beta short-read assay. TCRdb re-analysed the PCR reads in MiXCR, keeping a single row per CDR3 protein. The sample contains under 20,000 distinct CDR3 sequences, about three fifths of which appear only once. For these receptors, no antigen is known. Indicated treatment: roughly 11-day PBMC culture with coronavirus spike peptide pools or control peptides (ViraFEST assay). Specimen: CD4+ T cells from blood, cultured in vitro. The receptors come from a human donor who had recovered from COVID-19.

The chain employs TRBV7-8 and TRBJ1-6; no clear D. With 1 base removed from V and 8 bases from J, the gap between germline ends came to 6 bases. The germline V gene encodes CDR1 SGHVS and CDR2 FQNEAQ. The CDR3 contains 13 residues. This chain's CDR3 is CASSLEADSPLHF. The CDR3 DNA reads TGTGCCAGCAGCTTAGAGGCTGATTCACCCCTCCACTTT.

This chain links TRBV6-2 or TRBV6-3 with TRBJ2-1; D is unresolved. Germline loops: CDR1 MNHEY, CDR2 SVGEGT. This CDR3 is built from 15 residues. V was clipped by 6 bases and J by 9 bases, with 21 bases between them. The CDR3 here is CASRSGRVRAIEQFF. The CDR3 nucleotides are TGTGCCAGCAGGTCCGGGCGCGTTCGGGCCATTGAGCAGTTCTTC.

This rearrangement joins TRBV12-3 or TRBV12-4 to TRBJ1-2; no firm D call. Trimming removed 6 bases from V and 8 bases from J, with 13 bases in between. This CDR3 comprises 12 residues. DNA of the CDR3: TGTGCCAGCAGCCGACTAGAAGGGGGCTACACCTTC. Protein sequence: CASSRLEGGYTF.

This clonotype showed up just a few times. One end of the junction fails to match germline, which may point to a read error. The chain carries TRBV24-1 and TRBJ1-1, with a weak D call TRBD1 (5 bases). CDR1 is KGHDR, CDR2 SFDVKD, per germline. The CDR3 is 13 amino acids. The CDR3 DNA reads as TGTGCCACCAGTGATTCAGGGAACCCTGAAGCTTTCTTT. This translates into CATSDSGNPEAFF.

V usage is TRBV3-1 and J usage is TRBJ1-5; D is unresolved. Germline assignment: CDR1 LGHDT and CDR2 YNNKEL (reference sequence). The CDR3 has 14 residues. Between the trimmed V and J ends, which lost 1 base and 7 bases, there was a span of 11 bases. The CDR3 nucleotides are TGTGCCAGCAGCCAAGCTGGGGTGGGGCAGCCCCAGCATTTT. The encoded protein is CASSQAGVGQPQHF.

This clonotype was picked up a small number of times. This sequence joins TRBV6-1 and TRBJ1-5; 8 nucleotides match TRBD1. The CDR3 covers 17 residues. The germline V gene has CDR1 MNHNS and CDR2 SASEGT. V shed 7 bases, J shed 0 bases, and the junction held 11 bases outside the gene matches. The CDR3 bases are TGTGCCAGCAAGAGAGACAGGGGTACCTCTAGCAATCAGCCCCAGCATTTT. Protein product: CASKRDRGTSSNQPQHF.

This chain joins TRBV7-2 and TRBJ2-7, with 7 bases identical to TRBD1. The CDR3 has 15 amino acids. Germline V lookup: CDR1 SGHTA, CDR2 FQGNSA. V shed 4 bases and J 2 bases; nucleotides not matched to a gene: 8. The CDR3 DNA follows: TGTGCCAGCAGCTCGACCGGGACAGAGACCTACGAGCAGTACTTC. It specifies CASSSTGTETYEQYF.

CDR3 coding DNA: TGCAGTGCTAGAGCGGGTAGGGGGTCGGCAGAGACCCAGTACTTC. Translation: CSARAGRGSAETQYF. The genes are TRBV20-1 and TRBJ2-5, with TRBD1 as a possible D gene (6 bases). Trimming took off 1 base at V and 4 bases at J, with 16 bases between the two ends. This CDR3 is 15 amino acids long. Germline values: CDR1 DFQATT, CDR2 SNEGSKA (reference sequence).

The chain employs TRBV6-1 and TRBJ1-5; 7 nucleotides align to TRBD1. J lost 4 bases, V lost 3 bases, and 18 bases had no gene match. The length of the CDR3 is 19 residues. In germline, CDR1 is MNHNS, CDR2 SASEGT. CDR3 amino acids: CASSDQYYILQGPNQPQHF. The DNA for the CDR3 is TGTGCCAGCAGTGATCAATACTACATCTTACAGGGGCCTAATCAGCCCCAGCATTTT.

V is TRBV20-1 and J is TRBJ1-2; no definite D call. Trimming took off 1 base at V and 2 bases at J, with 11 bases between the two ends. CDR3 length: 14 amino acids. Germline V CDR1 and CDR2: DFQATT, SNEGSKA (reference sequence). This CDR3 is CSARVADRNYGYTF. DNA of the CDR3: TGCAGTGCTAGAGTCGCGGACCGAAACTATGGCTACACCTTC.

The chain joins TRBV5-1 to TRBJ2-2; D might be TRBD1 (5 bases). Trimming removed 0 bases from V and 2 bases from J, with 11 bases in between. From germline, CDR1 is SGHRS and CDR2 YFSETQ. The CDR3 has 16 residues. The CDR3 is CASSLGQGVNTGELFF. The CDR3 DNA reads TGCGCCAGCAGCTTGGGGCAGGGTGTTAACACCGGGGAGCTGTTTTTT.

This chain joins TRBV6-1 and TRBJ2-7; possible D gene TRBD1, 6 bases. The CDR3 covers 13 residues. Germline values: CDR1 MNHNS, CDR2 SASEGT. Trimming cost V 7 bases and J 5 bases, with 15 bases left between them. In nucleotides, the CDR3 is TGTGCCAGCACCTTGGACAGTCTAAACGAGCAGTACTTC. Encoded protein: CASTLDSLNEQYF.

The chain combines TRBV7-2 with TRBJ2-1, with 9 bases fitting TRBD2. There are 15 residues in the CDR3. V shed 0 bases, J shed 6 bases, and the junction held 3 bases outside the gene matches. The V gene's germline CDR1 is SGHTA and CDR2 FQGNSA. Here the CDR3 reads CASSLASGSFNEQFF. The CDR3, as DNA: TGTGCCAGCAGCTTAGCTAGCGGGAGTTTCAATGAGCAGTTCTTC.

The chain has TRBV11-2 and TRBJ2-3; D may match TRBD1 or TRBD2 (5 bases each). V lost 5 bases, J lost 0 bases, and 12 bases lay in between. CDR1 is SGHAT and CDR2 is FQNNGV in the germline V gene. The CDR3 sequence is 15 residues long. The CDR3 is CASSHEGQSTDTQYF. The CDR3, as DNA: TGTGCCAGCAGCCACGAGGGGCAAAGCACAGATACGCAGTATTTT.